The 20 T cell receptor beta chains listed next were all sequenced from one sample in a study of cytomegalovirus exposure and HLA in healthy donors. Vbeta (60) and Jbeta (13) primers were used in the PCR. TCRdb's table, derived via immunoSEQ multiplex PCR, lists solely in-frame clones and lacks some. This table has roughly 130,000 clones, around three quarters appearing once. Material for sequencing was PBMCs. The receptors derive from a male donor in good health and CMV-seronegative.

The V call is TRBV6-5, the J call TRBJ1-4; D uncertain. Trimming shortened V by 4 bases and J by 4 bases, and 13 bases separated the two germline ends. This CDR3 has 15 amino acids. CDR1 is MNHEY, CDR2 SVGAGI, per germline. CDR3 coding DNA: TGTGCCAGCAGTTCCCTAACAGCGGGTAATGAAAAACTGTTTTTT. This gives the protein CASSSLTAGNEKLFF.

The count of this clone is one. CDR3 bases: TGTGCCAGCTCACCGTTGGCTGGGCAAACTGAAAAACTGTTTTTT. The encoded protein is CASSPLAGQTEKLFF. The rearrangement joins TRBV18 to TRBJ1-4; D not certain. The CDR3 consists of 15 residues. With 3 bases removed from V and 7 bases from J, the gap between germline ends came to 15 bases. The germline CDR1 and CDR2 sequences are KGHSH and LQKENI. The full variable domain, rest sourced from reference TRBV18 and TRBJ1-4, is NAGVMQNPRHLVRRRGQEARLRCSPMKGHSHVYWYRQLPEEGLKFMVYLQKENIIDESGMPKERFSAEFPKEGPSILRIQQVVRGDSAAYFCASSPLAGQTEKLFFGSGTQLSVL.

The chain employs TRBV2 and TRBJ1-1; TRBD1 is a possible D gene (6 bases). The CDR3 has 14 amino acids. Germline V lookup: CDR1 SNHLY, CDR2 FYNNEI. The V and J ends lost 1 base and 7 bases respectively, with 13 bases between them. CDR3 nucleotides: TGTGCCAGCAGTGAAGTCGGAGGACAGATTGAAGCTTTCTTT. Its translation: CASSEVGGQIEAFF. Combining the CDR3 with reference TRBV2 and TRBJ1-1 gives the whole variable domain EPEVTQTPSHQVTQMGQEVILRCVPISNHLYFYWYRQILGQKVEFLVSFYNNEISEKSEIFDDQFSVERPDGSNFTLKIRSTKLEDSAMYFCASSEVGGQIEAFFGQGTRLTVV.

This clone was observed once. The rearrangement joins TRBV7-3 to TRBJ1-2; possibly TRBD1 for D (5 bases). Germline V gene data show CDR1 as SGHTA and CDR2 as FQGTGA. Trimming removed 0 bases at V and 2 bases at J, with 10 bases between. CDR3 size: 15 residues. CDR3 in amino acids: CASSLTRATNYGYTF. CDR3 bases: TGTGCCAGCAGCTTAACCAGGGCAACGAACTATGGCTACACCTTC.

The V and J genes are TRBV5-1 and TRBJ2-7, with D maybe TRBD1 (6 bases). This CDR3 is 14 amino acids long. CDR1 is SGHRS, CDR2 YFSETQ, per germline. V dropped 0 bases and J dropped 6 bases, with 13 bases sitting between them. CDR3 protein: CASSLGPGQLEQYF. For the CDR3, the DNA is TGCGCCAGCAGCTTGGGGCCCGGACAGCTCGAGCAGTACTTC.

The chain joins TRBV7-2 to TRBJ2-2; 7 positions agree with TRBD2. The CDR3 contains 16 residues. CDR1 and CDR2 from the germline V gene are SGHTA and FQGNSA. J gave up 2 bases and V 1 base, and 4 bases lay outside the gene matches. The CDR3 DNA follows: TGTGCCAGCAGCTTAGTTGGGGGGGGTAACACCGGGGAGCTGTTTTTT. It codes for CASSLVGGGNTGELFF.

The J gene is TRBJ1-2, the V gene TRBV9; 7 nucleotides agree with TRBD1. The germline V gene has CDR1 SGDLS and CDR2 YYNGEE. V lost 4 bases, J lost 8 bases, and 11 bases stayed unmatched. CDR3 size: 14 residues. The CDR3 DNA is TGTGCCAGCAGCACCCCCTCAGGGGGGAAAGGCTACACCTTC. It yields the protein CASSTPSGGKGYTF.

As for this clone: Other nucleotide sequences from this sample produce the same CDR3. This chain links TRBV19 with TRBJ2-3, with 9 bases matching TRBD1. CDR1 LNHDA and CDR2 SQIVND come from the germline V gene (reference sequence). V lost 3 bases to trimming and J lost 4 bases; unmatched junction nucleotides: 2. CDR3 length: 14 residues. CDR3 coding DNA: TGTGCCAGTAGTATGGGACAGGGCCCAGATACGCAGTATTTT. This encodes CASSMGQGPDTQYF.

The chain couples TRBV30 to TRBJ2-5, with D unresolved. This CDR3 spans 13 amino acids. Germline lookup yields CDR1 GTSNPN and CDR2 SVGIG (reference sequence). Trimming pared 4 bases from V and 4 bases from J, leaving 13 bases between. As DNA, the CDR3 is TGTGCCTGGACCCTCCTATTCGGAGAGACCCAGTACTTC. It specifies CAWTLLFGETQYF.

The chain joins TRBV4-3 to TRBJ1-4; 7 bases align to TRBD1. CDR1 LGHNA and CDR2 YSLEER come from the germline V gene. With V trimmed by 0 bases and J by 4 bases, 17 bases remained unmatched. The length of the CDR3 is 20 residues. The CDR3 bases are TGCGCCAGCAGCCAAGATCTCGGGTTGGGCAGGGGGATTAGTAATGAAAAACTGTTTTTT. This encodes CASSQDLGLGRGISNEKLFF.

The rearrangement links TRBV27 to TRBJ2-7; 10 positions agree with TRBD2. This CDR3 region has 16 residues. Germline loops: CDR1 MNHEY, CDR2 SMNVEV (reference sequence). The V segment lost 3 bases and the J segment 5 bases; nucleotides outside the gene matches: 10. The DNA of the CDR3 is TGTGCCAGCAGTTTCCTCCGGACTAGCGGCCCCAACGAGCAGTACTTC. Protein: CASSFLRTSGPNEQYF.

V is TRBV11-2 and J is TRBJ2-7; 7 nucleotides line up with TRBD1. The CDR3 is 15 residues long. After removal of 5 bases from V and 2 bases from J, the junction contained 9 bases not matched to a gene. Germline CDR1 SGHAT, CDR2 FQNNGV. The CDR3, as DNA: TGTGCCAGCAGCGATCCAGGGGGAATCACCTACGAGCAGTACTTC. It specifies CASSDPGGITYEQYF.

The chain has TRBV25-1 and TRBJ2-3; 10 nucleotides match TRBD2. This CDR3 is 15 amino acids long. J was trimmed by 6 bases and V by 4 bases; bases with no gene match: 7. Germline V gene lookup returns CDR1 MGHDK and CDR2 SYGVNS. Here the CDR3 DNA reads TGTGCCAGCAGTGTAGGTGGACTAGCGGTTGATACGCAGTATTTT. Translating it yields CASSVGGLAVDTQYF.

The chain carries TRBV18 and TRBJ1-5; no clear D gene. Trimming shortened V by 2 bases and J by 1 base, and 12 bases separated the two germline ends. CDR1 and CDR2 from the germline V gene are KGHSH and LQKENI. The CDR3 is 16 residues long. This CDR3 reads CASSPSGQTSNQPQHF. The CDR3 region has the DNA TGTGCCAGCTCACCAAGCGGGCAGACAAGCAATCAGCCCCAGCATTTT. The full variable domain, with the rest looked up from reference TRBV18 and TRBJ1-5, is NAGVMQNPRHLVRRRGQEARLRCSPMKGHSHVYWYRQLPEEGLKFMVYLQKENIIDESGMPKERFSAEFPKEGPSILRIQQVVRGDSAAYFCASSPSGQTSNQPQHFGDGTRLSIL.

The rearrangement joins TRBV27 to TRBJ1-4; D is possibly TRBD1 (5 bases). Germline V gives CDR1 MNHEY, CDR2 SMNVEV (reference sequence). The V end was cut by 5 bases, the J end by 13 bases, with 23 bases between. There are 15 residues in the CDR3. The DNA of the CDR3 is TGTGCCAGCAGTCAGCAACCCCAGGGAGGTGGCATACTGTTTTTT. The encoded protein is CASSQQPQGGGILFF. Drawing the rest from reference TRBV27 and TRBJ1-4, the complete variable domain is EAQVTQNPRYLITVTGKKLTVTCSQNMNHEYMSWYRQDPGLGLRQIYYSMNVEVTDKGDVPEGYKVSRKEKRNFPLILESPSPNQTSLYFCASSQQPQGGGILFFGSGTQLSVL.

The gene calls are TRBV19 and TRBJ2-1, with a weak D call TRBD2 (6 bases). The V end lost 3 bases, the J end lost 2 bases, and 11 bases lay between the germline ends. Germline V CDR1 and CDR2: LNHDA, SQIVND (reference sequence). CDR3 length: 15 residues. CDR3 sequence (DNA): TGTGCCAGTAGTATCGGGGGTGAAACCTACAATGAGCAGTTCTTC. Amino acid sequence: CASSIGGETYNEQFF.

This clone was counted a few times. The chain is built from TRBV9 and TRBJ1-1, with TRBD1 as a possible D gene (5 bases). V gave up 0 bases and J gave up 4 bases, with 13 bases separating them. This CDR3 comprises 15 residues. The germline gives CDR1 SGDLS, CDR2 YYNGEE. CDR3 coding DNA: TGTGCCAGCAGCGTAGCTACATCAGGGTTCACTGAAGCTTTCTTT. As protein: CASSVATSGFTEAFF.

This chain connects TRBV27 to TRBJ2-5; D unclear. Matching the DNA end better, TRBJ2-7 makes the J call doubtful. Germline CDR1 and CDR2: MNHEY and SMNVEV (reference sequence). The CDR3 consists of 12 residues. In DNA form, the CDR3 reads TGTGCCAGCAGTTTATCAGTTTACGAGCAGTACTTC. As protein: CASSLSVYEQYF.

V and J are TRBV2 and TRBJ2-2; D perhaps matches TRBD1 (6 bases). CDR1 SNHLY and CDR2 FYNNEI come from the germline V gene. The CDR3 loop spans 15 amino acids. Trimming shortened V by 6 bases and J by 1 base, and 12 bases separated the two germline ends. CDR3 bases: TGTGCCAGCAGCGAGACAGGCATGAACACCGGGGAGCTGTTTTTT. Protein product: CASSETGMNTGELFF.

V and J are TRBV7-9 and TRBJ2-5, with a tentative D call TRBD2 (6 bases). This CDR3 comprises 17 residues. Germline V gene sequence: CDR1 SEHNR, CDR2 FQNEAQ (reference sequence). With 1 base removed from V and 5 bases from J, the gap between germline ends came to 20 bases. The CDR3 region is CASSLVSRGLRGETQYF. The DNA for the CDR3 is TGTGCCAGCAGCTTAGTTTCCCGGGGACTTCGAGGGGAGACCCAGTACTTC. The complete variable domain, with remaining parts taken from reference TRBV7-9 and TRBJ2-5, reads DTGVSQNPRHKITKRGQNVTFRCDPISEHNRLYWYRQTLGQGPEFLTYFQNEAQLEKSRLLSDRFSAERPKGSFSTLEIQRTEQGDSAMYLCASSLVSRGLRGETQYFGPGTRLLVL.